This TCR beta chain appears in the sequencing data of a study of ipilimumab plus nivolumab after autologous stem cell transplantation. The overall study: DLBCL patients had primary refractory or relapsed disease.

This clone was picked up one time. Its antigen is as yet unknown. V lost 2 bases and J lost 8, with 19 bases in between. Germline CDR1 and CDR2: WSHSY and SAAADI. This CDR3 comprises 17 residues. This table comes from immunoSEQ multiplex PCR, and its TCRdb copy is limited to in-frame clones, with some not included. This sample has tens of thousands of clones, with nearly 85% found just once. Starting 14 to 28 days after autologous transplant, ipilimumab 1 mg/kg was given. Patients received nivolumab 3 mg/kg at weeks 1, 4, 7, 10, then fortnightly to week 26. Broader study findings: The authors say TCR, Treg and microbiome findings warrant further study.

The chain links TRBV10-2 to TRBJ1-6; D not certain. The specimen comprised PBMCs, sampled in a trial of ipilimumab plus nivolumab as post-transplant consolidation. The TCR was taken from a male donor with diffuse large B-cell lymphoma. The CDR3 DNA sequence: TGCGCCAGCAGTGAGCCGGGAGGGTTCATGGGATATTCACCCCTCCACTTT. Protein: CASSEPGGFMGYSPLHF.